This is a list of T cell receptor beta chains from one sample in a study of neurological immune-mediated disorders. TCRdb independently ran MiXCR on the 5' RACE reads; one entry per CDR3 protein. The repertoire holds about 58,000 distinct CDR3 sequences, with roughly 2.5% as singletons. The sequenced material came from PBMCs. The receptors stem from a man aged 50-60 years with multiple sclerosis. Both conserved end residues are part of each CDR3. D genes are given only for firm matches. Each size is once, few or many counts, or a class when the clone is expanded.

TRBJ2-5	TRBV3-1	many	.	CASSPGRRPEETQYF	TGTGCCAGCAGCCCAGGGCGACGGCCCGAAGAGACCCAGTACTTC
TRBJ2-7	TRBV7-2	many	.	CASSASGYEQYF	TGTGCCAGCAGCGCAAGCGGGTACGAGCAGTACTTC
TRBJ1-4	TRBV7-2	many	.	CASSPRSGGNEKLFF	TGTGCCAGCAGCCCGCGAAGTGGGGGAAATGAAAAACTGTTTTTT
TRBJ1-2	TRBV12-3/TRBV12-4	many	TRBD1	CASSTGGVGNYGYTF	TGTGCCAGCAGTACAGGGGGTGTTGGAAACTATGGCTACACCTTC
TRBJ2-1	TRBV3-1	many	TRBD2	CASRLSGVSYNEQFF	TGTGCCAGCCGCCTAAGCGGGGTCTCCTACAATGAGCAGTTCTTC
TRBJ2-1	TRBV29-1	many	.	CSVTGANEQFF	TGCAGCGTTACTGGCGCCAATGAGCAGTTCTTC
TRBJ1-6	TRBV5-1	many	TRBD1	CASSRGQGESPLHF	TGCGCCAGCAGCCGGGGACAGGGCGAGTCACCCCTCCACTTT
TRBJ2-2	TRBV11-2	many	.	CASSLGRTGELFF	TGTGCCAGCAGCTTAGGTCGGACCGGGGAGCTGTTTTTT
TRBJ2-7	TRBV5-1	many	.	CASSLVPGEGASEQYF	TGCGCCAGCAGCTTGGTCCCGGGGGAGGGGGCGAGCGAGCAGTACTTC
TRBJ2-7	TRBV9	many	.	CASSADMFNQEQYF	TGTGCCAGCAGCGCCGACATGTTCAATCAGGAGCAGTACTTC
TRBJ2-7	TRBV12-3/TRBV12-4	many	.	CASTLRRGEGYEQYF	TGTGCCAGCACCCTAAGGAGGGGGGAGGGCTACGAGCAGTACTTC
TRBJ1-1	TRBV25-1	many	TRBD1	CASSGQGVTEAFF	TGTGCCAGCAGTGGACAGGGGGTCACTGAAGCTTTCTTT
TRBJ1-4	TRBV9	many	.	CASSGRGTGDEKLFF	TGTGCCAGCAGCGGGAGAGGGACGGGCGATGAAAAACTGTTTTTT
TRBJ1-2	TRBV27	many	.	CASRRGGTYGYTF	TGTGCCAGCAGACGGGGGGGGACTTATGGCTACACCTTC
TRBJ2-5	TRBV10-3	many	.	CAISEGTGRGEETQYF	TGTGCCATCAGTGAGGGAACAGGGCGTGGGGAAGAGACCCAGTACTTC
TRBJ2-1	TRBV7-2	many	.	CASSLVGWGDEQFF	TGTGCCAGCAGCTTAGTAGGGTGGGGTGATGAGCAGTTCTTC
TRBJ2-1	TRBV10-3	many	.	CAIKGNTGGQFF	TGTGCCATCAAGGGGAACACAGGAGGGCAGTTCTTC
TRBJ2-2	TRBV12-3/TRBV12-4	many	.	CASSFSQGGTGELFF	TGTGCCAGCAGTTTTTCACAGGGAGGGACCGGGGAGCTGTTTTTT
TRBJ2-7	TRBV28	many	TRBD1	CASSSGQGNDEQYF	TGTGCCAGCAGTTCGGGACAGGGCAACGACGAGCAGTACTTC
TRBJ2-7	TRBV4-3	many	TRBD2	CASSRGGGQGYEQYF	TGCGCCAGCAGCCGCGGCGGGGGGCAAGGTTACGAGCAGTACTTC
TRBJ1-1	TRBV5-5	many	.	CASSPATGTHTEAFF	TGTGCCAGCAGCCCCGCTACAGGGACCCACACTGAAGCTTTCTTT
TRBJ1-1	TRBV20-1	few	.	CSATRGLNTEAFF	TGCAGTGCTACGCGGGGGCTGAACACTGAAGCTTTCTTT
TRBJ2-7	TRBV14	many	.	CASSQATGYEQYF	TGTGCCAGCAGCCAAGCAACGGGATACGAGCAGTACTTC
TRBJ1-4	TRBV6-2/TRBV6-3	many	.	CATVDATNEKLFF	TGTGCCACCGTGGATGCAACTAATGAAAAACTGTTTTTT
TRBJ1-4	TRBV5-1	many	.	CASSLDGTGDEKLFF	TGCGCCAGCAGCTTGGATGGAACCGGCGATGAAAAACTGTTTTTT
TRBJ2-1	TRBV9	many	TRBD2	CASSVSGGPQFF	TGTGCCAGCAGCGTAAGCGGGGGGCCGCAGTTCTTC
TRBJ2-7	TRBV7-9	many	.	CASSFGRFYEQYF	TGTGCCAGCAGCTTCGGACGATTCTACGAGCAGTACTTC
TRBJ1-5	TRBV7-9	few	.	CASSADVGGRANQPQNF	TGTGCCAGCAGCGCCGACGTGGGGGGTCGAGCCAATCAGCCCCAGAATTTT